Below, 18 T cell receptor beta chains from the same sample are listed, as sequenced in a study of blood T cell repertoires in COVID-19 (dated by TCRdb to 2019 to 2021). Receptor libraries were prepared by the immunoSEQ multiplex PCR assay. Imported from immuneACCESS, the table was reduced by TCRdb to in-frame sequences with V and J called. These copies leave out some clones; in studies compared against another copy, an unresolved V gene accounts for under half, and the cause of the remainder is not known. The sample table records a few hundred thousand clones; about 90% of these occur just once. Together, the top ten hold over 2% of the sample. Sequenced input: peripheral blood. Receptors were obtained from a woman aged 45 to 65 who had recovered from COVID-19.

The chain links TRBV4-2 to TRBJ2-5; 14 nucleotides match TRBD2. In germline, CDR1 is LGHNA, CDR2 YNFKEQ. CDR3 length: 19 amino acids. V shed 3 bases and J 5 bases; nucleotides not matched to a gene: 14. The CDR3: CASSHNSGTSGSLAETQYF. In DNA, the CDR3 is TGTGCCAGCAGCCATAATAGCGGGACTAGCGGGAGTTTAGCGGAGACCCAGTACTTC.

This sequence joins TRBV18 and TRBJ1-5, with 7 bases identical to TRBD1. CDR1 and CDR2 from the germline V gene are KGHSH and LQKENI. CDR3 size: 16 residues. Germline trimming cut 3 bases from V and 7 bases from J; bases unmatched to any gene: 12. The CDR3 protein is CASSPFGTATEQPQHF. The CDR3, as DNA: TGTGCCAGCTCACCTTTCGGGACAGCGACGGAACAGCCCCAGCATTTT.

This chain's CDR3 is CASSFRSALDTTQYF. The DNA of the CDR3 is TGTGCCAGCAGTTTCCGTAGCGCTCTAGATACGACCCAGTACTTC. The chain has TRBV6-2 or TRBV6-3 and TRBJ2-5, with D possibly matching TRBD2 (5 bases). V was clipped by 4 bases and J by 7 bases, with 19 bases between them. CDR3 length: 15 residues. In germline, CDR1 is MNHEY, CDR2 SVGEGT.

This clone was counted once. The chain joins TRBV7-2 to TRBJ2-3; 10 bases map to TRBD2. The V gene end was trimmed by 5 bases and the J gene end by 5 bases; junction bases not matched to a gene: 7. CDR1 SGHTA and CDR2 FQGNSA come from the germline V gene. This CDR3 spans 15 amino acids. The chain's CDR3 is CASSPSGGALDTQYF. CDR3 nucleotides: TGTGCCAGCAGCCCCAGCGGGGGGGCTTTAGATACGCAGTATTTT.

The chain recombines TRBV15 with TRBJ1-1; D call uncertain. V lost 5 bases, J lost 5 bases, and 12 bases lay in between. Germline CDR1 and CDR2: LNHNV and YYDKDF (reference sequence). CDR3 length: 13 amino acids. CDR3 sequence (DNA): TGTGCCACCAGCCAGGTTCTTGGGACTGAAGCTTTCTTT. This codes for CATSQVLGTEAFF.

The chain recombines TRBV4-3 with TRBJ2-7; D is possibly TRBD1 (6 bases). The CDR3 spans 13 residues. Deletions cut 4 bases from V and 3 bases from J, with 10 bases between. Looked up from germline, CDR1 is LGHNA and CDR2 is YSLEER. CDR3 in amino acids: CASSRGQFYEQYF. CDR3 in DNA: TGCGCCAGCAGCCGCGGACAGTTCTACGAGCAGTACTTC.

The chain is built from TRBV9 and TRBJ1-2; TRBD1 is a possible D gene (6 bases). Between the trimmed V and J ends, which lost 4 bases and 4 bases, there was a span of 14 bases. Looked up from germline, CDR1 is SGDLS and CDR2 is YYNGEE. This CDR3 is built from 14 residues. The CDR3 is CASSPADRIYGYTF. CDR3 nucleotides: TGTGCCAGCAGCCCAGCAGACAGGATCTATGGCTACACCTTC.

This chain uses TRBV24-1 with TRBJ2-1; 9 bases are shared with TRBD1. Unmatched junction bases numbered 8, after V lost 3 bases and J lost 9 bases. The CDR3 is made up of 15 amino acids. Germline V gives CDR1 KGHDR, CDR2 SFDVKD. CDR3 sequence reads: CATSDPGTGFSEQFF. DNA of the CDR3: TGTGCCACCAGTGATCCCGGGACAGGGTTTAGTGAGCAGTTCTTC.

The chain uses TRBV7-9 and TRBJ1-3; D remains ambiguous. The CDR3 runs to 12 residues. Trimming shortened V by 7 bases and J by 0 bases, and 4 bases separated the two germline ends. The germline gives CDR1 SEHNR, CDR2 FQNEAQ (reference sequence). The CDR3 coding sequence is TGTGCCAGCACTCACTCTGGAAACACCATATATTTT. It translates to CASTHSGNTIYF. The whole variable domain, filled in from reference TRBV7-9 and TRBJ1-3, reads DTGVSQNPRHKITKRGQNVTFRCDPISEHNRLYWYRQTLGQGPEFLTYFQNEAQLEKSRLLSDRFSAERPKGSFSTLEIQRTEQGDSAMYLCASTHSGNTIYFGEGSWLTVV.

This chain joins TRBV7-9 and TRBJ2-2; 9 bases fit TRBD1. CDR3 length: 16 amino acids. V dropped 6 bases and J dropped 5; count of bases not matched to a gene: 10. Germline loops: CDR1 SEHNR, CDR2 FQNEAQ (reference sequence). The CDR3 nucleotides read TGTGCCAGCAGAACTACCAAGGACAGGGGTACCGGGGAGCTGTTTTTT. It yields the protein CASRTTKDRGTGELFF.

In this sample, this clone turned up a few times. For the CDR3, the DNA is TGTGCCAGCAGCTCCTGGCCCCCTCCAGGGGAGACCCAGTACTTC. Protein product: CASSSWPPPGETQYF. The chain joins TRBV11-1 to TRBJ2-5, with D possibly matching TRBD1 (5 bases). The V gene lost 4 bases and the J gene lost 5 bases, with 17 bases spanning the gap. This CDR3 contains 15 residues. Germline CDR1 SGHAT, CDR2 FQDESV (reference sequence).

The V gene is TRBV9, the J gene TRBJ1-3; D unresolved. Trimming took 0 bases from V and 0 from J, leaving 10 bases between them. The CDR3 totals 16 residues. CDR1 SGDLS and CDR2 YYNGEE come from the germline V gene. As DNA, the CDR3 is TGTGCCAGCAGCGTAGGCGTGGTTCCCTCTGGAAACACCATATATTTT. Translation: CASSVGVVPSGNTIYF.

This clone appeared a few times. The V gene is TRBV6-4, the J gene TRBJ2-2; 7 positions agree with TRBD2. Germline V gene data show CDR1 as MRHNA and CDR2 as SNTAGT. V lost 10 bases to trimming and J lost 3 bases; unmatched junction nucleotides: 5. CDR3 length: 13 amino acids. The CDR3 nucleotides are TGTGCCACCTCTGCGGGAGACACCGGGGAGCTGTTTTTT. Translating gives CATSAGDTGELFF.

The rearrangement links TRBV27 to TRBJ2-5, with 11 bases that match TRBD2. After removal of 5 bases from V and 6 bases from J, the junction contained 8 bases not matched to a gene. The CDR3 is made up of 15 amino acids. Germline V gene data show CDR1 as MNHEY and CDR2 as SMNVEV (reference sequence). This chain's CDR3 is CASSAGTSGGQTQYF. The CDR3 nucleotides read TGTGCCAGCAGTGCTGGGACTAGCGGCGGACAGACCCAGTACTTC.

V usage is TRBV11-2 and J usage is TRBJ2-7, with TRBD2 as a possible D gene (5 bases). V was cut by 4 bases and J by 7 bases, with 20 bases left in between. The germline V gene has CDR1 SGHAT and CDR2 FQNNGV. The CDR3 extends over 15 amino acids. CDR3 bases: TGTGCCAGCAGCTCCAGCGGATCGACGGGTGGTGAGCAGTACTTC. Its protein product is CASSSSGSTGGEQYF.

This clone was observed a few times. The sample contains more than one DNA sequence encoding this CDR3. The J gene is TRBJ1-5, the V gene TRBV6-1; the D gene is possibly TRBD1 (6 bases). Deletions cut 0 bases from V and 2 bases from J, with 11 bases between. This CDR3 is built from 16 residues. Germline V gives CDR1 MNHNS, CDR2 SASEGT. The DNA of the CDR3 is TGTGCCAGCAGTGAAGCGCCCAGGGGACGCAATCAGCCCCAGCATTTT. This sequence encodes CASSEAPRGRNQPQHF.

The table lists this clone with a count of one. V is TRBV27 and J is TRBJ1-2; 9 bases are shared with TRBD1. CDR1 MNHEY and CDR2 SMNVEV come from the germline V gene (reference sequence). Trimming removed 3 bases from V and 6 bases from J; junction bases left unmatched: 8. The CDR3 runs 15 residues. The CDR3: CASSFLQGALNGYTF. The CDR3 DNA reads TGTGCCAGCAGTTTTCTACAGGGGGCGCTTAATGGCTACACCTTC.

The V and J genes are TRBV19 and TRBJ2-2; 9 nucleotides line up with TRBD1. Germline CDR1 reads LNHDA; CDR2 reads SQIVND (reference sequence). The CDR3 length is 16 residues. V lost 1 base, J lost 6 bases, and 6 bases stayed unmatched. The CDR3 loop reads CASSIGRQGGSGELFF. The CDR3 DNA reads as TGTGCCAGTAGTATAGGGAGACAGGGGGGCTCCGGGGAGCTGTTTTTT.